These T cell receptor beta chains were read from a single sample in a study of T-cell memory formation after mild COVID-19. TCRdb reanalysed the 5' RACE reads using MiXCR and keeps one entry per CDR3 protein. The sample gives 150,000 to 200,000 distinct CDR3 sequences, approximately 10% of which show up once; more than 3.5% is in the top ten. Sequenced material: PBMCs or a T cell subset sorted from them (not recorded which). All receptors derive from a man between 18 and 35 years old who had mild COVID-19 (a few samples of this study predate the infection). Cell type and time point are not known. Both conserved end residues are part of each CDR3. The D gene is left open where the match is weak. Clone size, where shown, is once, few, many, or a class for clones that have expanded.

v_call	d_call	clone_size	j_call	cdr3_nt	cdr3_aa
TRBV7-8	TRBD1	many	TRBJ1-2	TGTGCCAGCAGCTCAGGGGACAGGGCTAGTTACGGCTACACCTTC	CASSSGDRASYGYTF
TRBV12-3/TRBV12-4	TRBD2	-	TRBJ2-3	TGTGCCAGCAGCCTTACTAGCGTCACAGATACGCAGTATTTT	CASSLTSVTDTQYF
TRBV12-3/TRBV12-4	-	-	TRBJ1-1	TGTGCCAGCAGTCTGGCCAAGGGTGAAGCTTTCTTT	CASSLAKGEAFF
TRBV20-1	-	many	TRBJ1-4	TGCAGTGCAACCGGGCCCCGCGGACTGTTTTTT	CSATGPRGLFF
TRBV3-1	TRBD1	-	TRBJ1-1	TGTGCCAGCAGCCAAACAGGGGCTGAAGCTTTCTTT	CASSQTGAEAFF
TRBV7-8	-	many	TRBJ2-3	TGTGCCAGCAGCTTAGATCGTCGACTTGATACGCAGTATTTT	CASSLDRRLDTQYF
TRBV10-2	TRBD1	few	TRBJ1-1	TGCGCCAGCAGTGAGGGCGGCAGGGGGCCGGGCACTGAAGCTTTCTTT	CASSEGGRGPGTEAFF
TRBV20-1	-	few	TRBJ2-1	TGCAGTGCTATCGCGGGGGCAACCTACAATGAGCAGTTCTTC	CSAIAGATYNEQFF
TRBV10-1	-	few	TRBJ1-5	TGCGCCAGCAGTCGGCGGAGCAATCAGCCCCAGCATTTT	CASSRRSNQPQHF
TRBV5-4	-	-	TRBJ2-5	TGTGCCAGCAGCTTGCTAGGCGGGACCCAGTACTTC	CASSLLGGTQYF
TRBV30	TRBD1	-	TRBJ2-3	TGTGCCTTGGGACAGGGGGACACAGATACGCAGTATTTT	CALGQGDTDTQYF
TRBV5-1	-	many	TRBJ1-6	TGCGCCAGCAGCTGGGACCTTGGCTCACCCCTCCACTTT	CASSWDLGSPLHF
TRBV12-3/TRBV12-4	-	few	TRBJ2-5	TGTGCCAGCAGTCCCCGAGTTCCAGTTCGAGAGACCCAGTACTTC	CASSPRVPVRETQYF
TRBV7-8	-	many	TRBJ2-7	TGTGCCAGCAGCCCATACACCGTCGTAACACTCAGTTTC	CASSPYTVVTLSF
TRBV5-1	-	few	TRBJ2-3	TGCGCCAGCAGCTTGTGGGCAGGGAGCACAGATACGCAGTATTTT	CASSLWAGSTDTQYF
TRBV5-1	-	few	TRBJ2-3	TGCGCCAGCAGCTTGCCGGGGTCGGATACGCAGTATTTT	CASSLPGSDTQYF
TRBV28	-	few	TRBJ2-1	TGTGCCAGCAGTTCGTATGGGGCAACCACCTACAATGAGCAGTTCTTC	CASSSYGATTYNEQFF
TRBV7-2	TRBD1	few	TRBJ1-4	TGTGCCAGCAGCTTCGTCGGGACAGTTAATGAAAAACTGTTTTTT	CASSFVGTVNEKLFF
TRBV7-2	TRBD2	-	TRBJ2-1	TGTGCCAGCAGCTTTGGCGGGGGGGTTACAGAGCAGTTCTTC	CASSFGGGVTEQFF
TRBV4-3	-	few	TRBJ2-3	TGCGCCAGCAGCCCGAGAAGGGGCGGGACAGATACGCAGTATTTT	CASSPRRGGTDTQYF
TRBV7-9	-	-	TRBJ2-1	TGTGCCAGCAGCTTATACCCAATGGGGGTATTGTTCTTC	CASSLYPMGVLFF
TRBV10-3	-	-	TRBJ2-7	TGTGCCATCAGTGGACAGGGAGGCCGACGGGAGCAGTACTTC	CAISGQGGRREQYF
TRBV5-1	-	-	TRBJ2-2	TGCGCCAGCAGCTTGGGAAATAGCCAAGGGACCGGGGAGCTGTTTTTT	CASSLGNSQGTGELFF
TRBV7-2	-	-	TRBJ2-3	TGTGCCAGCAGAAGACTAGGGATCTCCACAGATACGCAGTATTTT	CASRRLGISTDTQYF
TRBV19	TRBD2	-	TRBJ2-1	TGTGCCAGTAGTATGAGGAGGACTAGCGGGGGAGGTGTCAATGAGCAGTTCTTC	CASSMRRTSGGGVNEQFF
TRBV6-5	-	-	TRBJ1-6	TGTGCCAGCAGTTACTCGGGGGTTTGGAGTAATTCACCCCTCCACTTT	CASSYSGVWSNSPLHF
TRBV5-1	-	-	TRBJ1-1	TGCGCCAGCAGCGTCTCTCTATGGGGGGGCACTGAAGCTTTCTTT	CASSVSLWGGTEAFF
TRBV12-3/TRBV12-4	TRBD1	-	TRBJ1-2	TGTGCCAGCAGACAAACAGGGGATATCTATGGCTACACCTTC	CASRQTGDIYGYTF
TRBV6-2/TRBV6-3	-	-	TRBJ2-1	TGTGCCACGGTGTTTCGGGGGTTGGCCTACAATAAGCAGTTCTTC	CATVFRGLAYNKQFF
TRBV4-2	TRBD2	-	TRBJ2-1	TGTGCCAGCAGCCAATCGACTAGCGGGGTCTCCTACAATGAGCAGTTCTTC	CASSQSTSGVSYNEQFF
TRBV5-4	-	few	TRBJ1-2	TGTGCCAGCAGCGCACCTATCAGTGGTGGCTACACCTTC	CASSAPISGGYTF
TRBV29-1	-	-	TRBJ2-3	TGCAGCGCCGCAGGGGAGGATACGCAGTATTTT	CSAAGEDTQYF
TRBV3-1	-	few	TRBJ2-1	TGTGCCAGCAGCCACTTAGAGGGGAATGAGCAGTTCTTC	CASSHLEGNEQFF
TRBV2	-	-	TRBJ1-1	TGTGCCAGCAGTGAAGGGGCAGCGAACACTGAAGCTTTCTTT	CASSEGAANTEAFF
TRBV4-2	-	-	TRBJ1-2	TGTGCCAGCAGCCAGGGGGTGGGCTATGGCTACACCTTC	CASSQGVGYGYTF
TRBV5-1	-	few	TRBJ2-7	TGCGCCAGCAGCTTGGCCCAGTATAGTGGGTTCTACGAGCAGTACTTC	CASSLAQYSGFYEQYF
TRBV7-3	-	-	TRBJ1-1	TGTGCCAGCAGCTTAATGGTCGGGTACACTGAAGCTTTCTTT	CASSLMVGYTEAFF
TRBV4-3	-	-	TRBJ1-2	TGCGCCAGCAGCCAAGCAACAGGTCCTAACTATGGCTACACCTTC	CASSQATGPNYGYTF
TRBV7-8	-	few	TRBJ1-1	TGTGCCAGCAGCTTAGGGGTCGGGCGGGGCACTGAAGCTTTCTTT	CASSLGVGRGTEAFF
TRBV14	-	few	TRBJ2-5	TGTGCCAGCAGCCAAGATGTGGTGCGGGACAGACAAGAGACCCAGTACTTC	CASSQDVVRDRQETQYF
TRBV5-5	-	few	TRBJ1-2	TGTGCCAGCAGCCTCCCGGGGGCAGGAGGGAACTATGGCTACACCTTC	CASSLPGAGGNYGYTF
TRBV20-1	-	-	TRBJ2-2	TGCAGTGCTAGAGATGACGGGGCCCCCGCCCCCGGGGAGCTGTTTTTT	CSARDDGAPAPGELFF
TRBV20-1	-	-	TRBJ1-5	TGCAGTGCTAGAGGGGCGGCTCAGCCCCAGCATTTT	CSARGAAQPQHF
TRBV29-1	TRBD1	many	TRBJ1-3	TGCAGCGCCGGCGGACAGGGCGCAAACACCATATATTTT	CSAGGQGANTIYF
TRBV29-1	-	-	TRBJ2-7	TGCAGCGTTGAATCACAGTCTTACGAGCAGTACTTC	CSVESQSYEQYF
TRBV5-1	-	-	TRBJ2-2	TGCGCCAGCAGCTTGGAAAAATCGTTAATGGGCGGGGAGCTGTTTTTT	CASSLEKSLMGGELFF
TRBV7-2	-	-	TRBJ2-5	TGTGCCAGCAGCTCTCACAGGAAAACCCGGGAGACCCAGTACTTC	CASSSHRKTRETQYF
TRBV7-9	-	-	TRBJ1-1	TGTGCCAGCAGCGAACAACAGGGGAACACTGAAGCTTTCTTT	CASSEQQGNTEAFF